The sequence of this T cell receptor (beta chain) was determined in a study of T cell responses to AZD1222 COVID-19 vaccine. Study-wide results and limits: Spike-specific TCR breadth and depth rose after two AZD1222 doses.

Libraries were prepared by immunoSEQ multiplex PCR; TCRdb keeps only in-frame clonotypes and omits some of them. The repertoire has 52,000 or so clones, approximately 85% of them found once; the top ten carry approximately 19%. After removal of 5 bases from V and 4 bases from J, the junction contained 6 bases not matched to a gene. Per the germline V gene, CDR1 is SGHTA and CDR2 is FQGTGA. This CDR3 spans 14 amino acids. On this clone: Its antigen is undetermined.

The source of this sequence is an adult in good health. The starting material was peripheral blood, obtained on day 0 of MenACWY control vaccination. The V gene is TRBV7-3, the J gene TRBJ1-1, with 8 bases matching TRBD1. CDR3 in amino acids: CASSRQGYGTEAFF. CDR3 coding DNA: TGTGCCAGCAGCCGACAGGGGTATGGCACTGAAGCTTTCTTT.